The 29 T cell receptor beta chains listed next were all sequenced from one sample in a study of blood T cell repertoires in COVID-19. Measured with immunoSEQ multiplex PCR; TCRdb has only the in-frame clones, and not every one. This repertoire shows 97,000 or so clones, 78% found once; its top ten account for 7.5% to 10%. The sample consisted of peripheral blood. The receptors come from a man in his sixties with active or convalescent COVID-19.

The chain joins TRBV14 to TRBJ2-2; 8 nucleotides match TRBD2. Germline trimming cut 3 bases from V and 5 bases from J; bases unmatched to any gene: 5. CDR1 is SGHDN and CDR2 is FVKESK in the germline V gene. This CDR3 comprises 15 residues. The CDR3 region is CASSQLAGATGELFF. The CDR3 DNA sequence: TGTGCCAGCAGCCAGCTAGCGGGCGCTACCGGGGAGCTGTTTTTT.

V usage is TRBV19 and J usage is TRBJ2-1, with unresolved D. The CDR3 runs to 13 residues. Germline CDR1 LNHDA, CDR2 SQIVND (reference sequence). V shed 7 bases and J shed 5 bases, with 12 bases lying between them. The CDR3 bases are TGTGCCAGTACCCGAGGTCAAGACAATGAGCAGTTCTTC. This gives the protein CASTRGQDNEQFF. Filled out from reference TRBV19 and TRBJ2-1, the complete variable domain reads DGGITQSPKYLFRKEGQNVTLSCEQNLNHDAMYWYRQDPGQGLRLIYYSQIVNDFQKGDIAEGYSVSREKKESFPLTVTSAQKNPTAFYLCASTRGQDNEQFFGPGTRLTVL.

For the CDR3, the DNA is TGCGCCAGCAGCCAAGAAGGGGCAGGACCGTTTGAGCAGTTCTTC. Residues: CASSQEGAGPFEQFF. The gene calls are TRBV4-3 and TRBJ2-1; D might be TRBD1 (5 bases). The CDR3 is 15 residues long. Trimming removed 0 bases at V and 9 bases at J, with 15 bases between. CDR1 and CDR2 (germline): LGHNA, YSLEER.

The chain links TRBV5-4 to TRBJ2-6, with 8 nucleotides matching TRBD1. V lost 4 bases to trimming and J lost 1 base; unmatched junction nucleotides: 1. The CDR3 runs to 15 residues. The germline V gene has CDR1 SGHNT and CDR2 YYREEE (reference sequence). Here the CDR3 reads CASSRTGSGANVLTF. DNA of the CDR3: TGTGCCAGCAGCCGGACAGGGTCTGGGGCCAACGTCCTGACTTTC. The full variable domain, rest sourced from reference TRBV5-4 and TRBJ2-6, is ETGVTQSPTHLIKTRGQQVTLRCSSQSGHNTVSWYQQALGQGPQFIFQYYREEENGRGNFPPRFSGLQFPNYSSELNVNALELDDSALYLCASSRTGSGANVLTFGAGSRLTVL.

The V gene is TRBV9, the J gene TRBJ2-3; 9 positions match TRBD2. Germline assignment: CDR1 SGDLS and CDR2 YYNGEE. The CDR3 loop spans 18 amino acids. V shed 0 bases, J shed 1 base, and the junction held 9 bases outside the gene matches. The CDR3 nucleotides read TGTGCCAGCAGCGTAGGGGCCAGCGGGAGGAGCGGCACAGATACGCAGTATTTT. It translates to CASSVGASGRSGTDTQYF.

The chain links TRBV28 to TRBJ1-2; D is ambiguous. The CDR3 has 13 amino acids. V lost 3 bases, J lost 3 bases, and 8 bases lay in between. In germline, CDR1 is MDHEN, CDR2 SYDVKM. In DNA form, the CDR3 reads TGTGCCAGCAGTTTGGGCACTTACTATGGCTACACCTTC. Protein product: CASSLGTYYGYTF.

This rearrangement joins TRBV12-3 or TRBV12-4 to TRBJ2-5; D gene uncertain. The CDR3 runs 13 residues. The V gene lost 3 bases and the J gene lost 4 bases, with 9 bases spanning the gap. The CDR3 spells CASSLWASETQYF. Written as DNA, the CDR3 is TGTGCCAGCAGTTTGTGGGCTTCAGAGACCCAGTACTTC.

The J gene is TRBJ2-7, the V gene TRBV6-6; 10 bases align to TRBD1. CDR1 and CDR2 (germline): MNHNY, SVGAGI (reference sequence). With 7 bases clipped from V and 4 bases from J, the junction kept 10 bases outside the gene matches. This CDR3 spans 15 amino acids. The CDR3 here is CASTTGTGASYEQYF. The CDR3 DNA sequence: TGTGCCAGCACTACCGGGACAGGGGCCTCATACGAGCAGTACTTC.

The chain couples TRBV3-1 (or the pseudogene TRBV3-2) to TRBJ1-6; no reliable D call. The germline V gene has CDR1 LGHDT and CDR2 YNNKEL (reference sequence). The length of the CDR3 is 13 residues. Trimming removed 0 bases at V and 7 bases at J, with 4 bases between. CDR3 nucleotides: TGTGCCAGCAGCCAAGATCGGAATTCACCCCTCCACTTT. It translates to CASSQDRNSPLHF.

This chain links TRBV6-2 or TRBV6-3 with TRBJ2-7; D uncertain. Germline V lookup: CDR1 MNHEY, CDR2 SVGEGT. The CDR3 sequence is 16 residues long. With 2 bases removed from V and 1 base from J, the gap between germline ends came to 15 bases. The chain's CDR3 is CASSYTKRRYSYEQYF. The CDR3 DNA sequence: TGTGCCAGCAGTTACACCAAACGCAGGTATTCCTACGAGCAGTACTTC.

The genes are TRBV30 and TRBJ2-5, with 14 bases lining up with TRBD2. From germline, CDR1 is GTSNPN and CDR2 SVGIG (reference sequence). The CDR3 has 15 amino acids. Trimming took 3 bases from V and 5 from J; bases not matched to a gene: 5. The CDR3 DNA reads as TGTGCCTGGAGCGGGACTAGCGGGAGTACGGAGACCCAGTACTTC. As protein: CAWSGTSGSTETQYF.

This chain connects TRBV21-1 to TRBJ2-2; no DNA check was done on the table's D call, TRBD1. TRBV21-1 is deemed a pseudogene. The CDR3 runs to 17 residues. CDR3 residues: CASRRTGREVGTGELFF. DNA for the CDR3: TGTGCCAGCCGAAGGACAGGGCGGGAAGTGGGCACCGGGGAGCTGTTTTTT.

V and J are TRBV30 and TRBJ1-6; D call uncertain. Germline V gives CDR1 GTSNPN, CDR2 SVGIG (reference sequence). V was pared by 0 bases and J by 7 bases, with 13 bases between. This CDR3 has 15 residues. The CDR3 DNA reads as TGTGCCTGGAGTGTACTGGGCAGGTCGAATTCACCCCTCCACTTT. Its translation is CAWSVLGRSNSPLHF.

J is TRBJ2-7 and V is TRBV23-1; a possible D gene is TRBD1 (6 bases). TRBV23-1 is sorted into the ORF group, with uncertain function. The CDR3 has 14 amino acids. Trimming removed 6 bases from V and 4 bases from J, with 16 bases in between. The CDR3 is CASRPGQVPYEQYV. CDR3 DNA: TGCGCCAGCAGACCGGGACAAGTACCATACGAGCAGTACGTC.

CDR3 DNA: TGTGCCAGCGTGACAGGATGGGTGAAGCCCCAGCATTTT. This gives the protein CASVTGWVKPQHF. This rearrangement joins TRBV28 to TRBJ1-5, with D tentatively TRBD1 (6 bases). The V gene's germline CDR1 is MDHEN and CDR2 SYDVKM. CDR3 length: 13 residues. The V and J ends lost 8 bases and 8 bases respectively, with 16 bases between them.

The chain is built from TRBV5-1 and TRBJ1-4; no clear D gene. This CDR3 region has 13 residues. From germline, CDR1 is SGHRS and CDR2 YFSETQ. Between the trimmed V and J ends, which lost 3 bases and 3 bases, there was a span of 6 bases. The CDR3 protein is CASSYGSNEKLFF. The CDR3 nucleotides read TGCGCCAGCAGCTACGGGTCTAATGAAAAACTGTTTTTT.

The chain combines TRBV27 with TRBJ1-1; possible D gene TRBD1, 5 bases. V lost 0 bases to trimming and J lost 5 bases, with 13 bases between them. Germline CDR1 is MNHEY and CDR2 is SMNVEV (reference sequence). The CDR3 spans 15 residues. For the CDR3, the DNA is TGTGCCAGCAGTTTATCGATCGGGGGAGAGACTGAAGCTTTCTTT. This sequence encodes CASSLSIGGETEAFF.

This clone has only a few counts. J is TRBJ2-3 and V is TRBV7-3, with D unclear. V shed 0 bases and J shed 7 bases, with 8 bases lying between them. The CDR3 has 13 amino acids. Germline assignment: CDR1 SGHTA and CDR2 FQGTGA. CDR3 nucleotide sequence: TGTGCCAGCAGCTTAACGTTCCTAAATACGCAGTATTTT. Amino acids: CASSLTFLNTQYF.

This rearrangement joins TRBV30 to TRBJ2-1, with 11 bases that match TRBD2. V gave up 4 bases and J gave up 3 bases; unmatched junction bases: 5. CDR1 GTSNPN and CDR2 SVGIG come from the germline V gene (reference sequence). This CDR3 has 15 amino acids. This CDR3 reads CAWKATSGVYNEQFF. As DNA, the CDR3 is TGTGCCTGGAAGGCGACTAGCGGGGTCTACAATGAGCAGTTCTTC.

This chain's CDR3 is CASSLAVSNTGELFF. For the CDR3, the DNA is TGTGCCAGCAGCTTAGCGGTATCGAACACCGGGGAGCTGTTTTTT. V usage is TRBV3-1 (or the pseudogene TRBV3-2) and J usage is TRBJ2-2; D might be TRBD2 (6 bases). Germline V lookup: CDR1 LGHDT, CDR2 YNNKEL (reference sequence). This CDR3 contains 15 residues. Deletions cut 5 bases from V and 0 bases from J, with 10 bases between.

The chain is built from TRBV19 and TRBJ1-5; 7 bases line up with TRBD1. Germline CDR1 and CDR2: LNHDA and SQIVND (reference sequence). The CDR3 length is 15 residues. After removal of 5 bases from V and 7 bases from J, the junction contained 11 bases not matched to a gene. DNA for the CDR3: TGTGCCAGTAGTCCCCCCCCACAGGGGCACCAGCCCCAGCATTTT. This encodes CASSPPPQGHQPQHF.

This clone was seen only once. CDR3 residues: CASSQVGADTQYF. The CDR3 nucleotides read TGCGCCAGCAGCCAAGTGGGAGCAGATACGCAGTATTTT. This sequence joins TRBV4-3 and TRBJ2-3; D is possibly TRBD2 (5 bases). V was clipped by 1 base and J by 4 bases, with 6 bases between them. In germline, CDR1 is LGHNA, CDR2 YSLEER. The CDR3 has 13 residues.

The chain employs TRBV6-5 and TRBJ1-1; tentative D call: TRBD1 (5 bases). Trimming removed 9 bases from V and 4 bases from J, with 21 bases in between. Germline CDR1 and CDR2: MNHEY and SVGAGI. The CDR3 covers 15 residues. This CDR3 is CASRGREGRGTEAFF. The CDR3 coding sequence is TGTGCCAGTCGAGGGAGGGAGGGAAGGGGCACTGAAGCTTTCTTT.

The chain has TRBV5-1 and TRBJ2-2, with D possibly being TRBD1 (5 bases). The CDR3 runs 14 residues. Germline CDR1 reads SGHRS; CDR2 reads YFSETQ. V lost 0 bases to trimming and J lost 6 bases, with 9 bases between them. The CDR3 DNA sequence: TGCGCCAGCAGCTTGGTACAGGTCCCCGGGGAGCTGTTTTTT. Translation: CASSLVQVPGELFF. Full variable domain (outside the CDR3, taken from reference TRBV5-1 and TRBJ2-2): KAGVTQTPRYLIKTRGQQVTLSCSPISGHRSVSWYQQTPGQGLQFLFEYFSETQRNKGNFPGRFSGRQFSNSRSEMNVSTLELGDSALYLCASSLVQVPGELFFGEGSRLTVL.

The J gene is TRBJ2-3, the V gene TRBV3-1 (or the pseudogene TRBV3-2), with 9 bases identical to TRBD1. Germline CDR1 is LGHDT and CDR2 is YNNKEL (reference sequence). Trimming removed 4 bases from V and 4 bases from J; junction bases left unmatched: 9. The CDR3 consists of 16 residues. The CDR3 region is CASSPRDRAGADTQYF. In nucleotides, the CDR3 is TGTGCCAGCAGCCCCCGGGACAGGGCTGGGGCAGATACGCAGTATTTT.

The gene calls are TRBV5-1 and TRBJ2-3, with 9 bases lining up with TRBD2. Germline loops: CDR1 SGHRS, CDR2 YFSETQ. The CDR3 sequence is 15 residues long. Germline trimming cut 3 bases from V and 1 base from J; bases unmatched to any gene: 3. Written as DNA, the CDR3 is TGCGCCAGCAGCTCAAAGCGGGGGGGCACAGATACGCAGTATTTT. It specifies CASSSKRGGTDTQYF.

V is TRBV11-2 and J is TRBJ2-1; 7 positions agree with TRBD1. The V and J ends lost 4 bases and 4 bases, in that order; junction bases with no gene match: 7. The CDR3 loop spans 15 amino acids. CDR1 SGHAT and CDR2 FQNNGV come from the germline V gene. The CDR3 nucleotides are TGTGCCAGCAGCTCGGGACAGATGATATACAATGAGCAGTTCTTC. Amino acids: CASSSGQMIYNEQFF.

The gene calls are TRBV19 and TRBJ1-2; 9 bases match TRBD1. CDR1 is LNHDA and CDR2 is SQIVND in the germline V gene (reference sequence). The CDR3 extends over 13 amino acids. V was clipped by 4 bases and J by 5 bases; unmatched bases: 2. The CDR3 DNA reads as TGTGCCAGTAGTAGGACAGGGGATTATGGCTACACCTTC. Protein sequence: CASSRTGDYGYTF. The full variable domain, completed using reference TRBV19 and TRBJ1-2, is DGGITQSPKYLFRKEGQNVTLSCEQNLNHDAMYWYRQDPGQGLRLIYYSQIVNDFQKGDIAEGYSVSREKKESFPLTVTSAQKNPTAFYLCASSRTGDYGYTFGSGTRLTVV.

There are a few counts of this clone. The rearrangement joins TRBV4-3 to TRBJ1-1; weak D call: TRBD1 (5 bases). The germline V gene has CDR1 LGHNA and CDR2 YSLEER. The CDR3 has 15 amino acids. V was clipped by 4 bases and J by 1 base, with 13 bases between them. For the CDR3, the DNA is TGCGCCAGCAGCCCCTTAGGAGGGGCGAACACTGAAGCTTTCTTT. This sequence encodes CASSPLGGANTEAFF.